This T cell receptor (beta chain) derives from a study of blood T cells in healthy people across ages. Findings of the study overall: Any conclusive comparison of naive versus antigen-experienced cells was prevented by using unsorted PBMCs.

With a J-beta primer mix and a sample-barcoded 5' primer, a second PCR ran about 7 to 11 cycles. TCRdb re-called the 5' RACE reads through MiXCR, storing one row per CDR3 protein. The sample includes about 930,000 distinct CDR3 sequences, approximately 32% of them seen just once. Many counts were recorded for this clonotype. Its antigen remains unknown. Per the germline V gene, CDR1 is SNHLY and CDR2 is FYNNEI. The CDR3 totals 12 residues. V lost 2 bases to trimming and J lost 2 bases, with 4 bases between them. The same specimen was also included in a second study, on T cells of mothers and their children.

This chain links TRBV2 with TRBJ2-7; D is uncertain. Sequencing used blood. This sequence originates from a woman aged 35 to 49 in good health. This CDR3 is CASSENAYEQYF. For the CDR3, the DNA is TGTGCCAGCAGTGAAAATGCCTACGAGCAGTACTTC.